This T cell receptor (beta chain) was recovered during a study of blood T cell repertoires in COVID-19. Study as a whole: The United States, Italy and Spain were the sources of the acute and convalescent COVID-19 samples. PBMCs, B-cell-depleted T cells, or T cells provided the cDNA or gDNA that made up the material.

Germline V CDR1 and CDR2: MDHEN, SYDVKM. Trimming pared 3 bases from V and 5 bases from J, leaving 5 bases between. The CDR3 has 12 amino acids. Participants' reported clinical history set cohort assignment. TCRdb's table, derived via immunoSEQ multiplex PCR, lists solely in-frame clones and lacks some. Of some 320,000 clones listed, about nine tenths are singletons. V gene TRBV28 combines with J gene TRBJ1-5; D gene ambiguous. Sequencing used PBMCs or T cells enriched from blood (not recorded which). The receptor was derived from a man aged 60-69 years who had recovered from COVID-19. The CDR3 bases are TGTGCCAGCAGTTTTCGGGATCAGCCCCAGCATTTT. Protein: CASSFRDQPQHF.